This T cell receptor (beta chain) came from a study of CD8+CD57+ T cells in acquired aplastic anemia. In the study overall: The mean DNA yield obtained from sorted CD4+ and CD8+ cells came to about 3.2 ug. Healthy donors yielded roughly 9.8 million CD4+ cell reads on average. Overall study findings and caveats: Overlap between patients and controls comprised about 28 CD8+ CDR3 sequences.

CDR3 and TCR beta VDJ profiling relied on genomic DNA as the template. TCRdb analysed the reads with MiXCR anew, one entry per CDR3 protein. The data show 200,000 to 250,000 distinct CDR3 sequences, around 63% seen once. Details on this clonotype: Its target is not known.

This CDR3 contains 16 residues. V was pared by 4 bases and J by 7 bases, with 21 bases between. Germline CDR1 is SGHNT and CDR2 is YYREEE (reference sequence). The rearrangement links TRBV5-4 to TRBJ2-1, with a weak D call TRBD2 (7 bases). The clonotype was recovered from a human donor in good health. The sample comprised sorted CD4+, CD8+, or CD8+CD57+ T cells (not recorded which) from PBMCs. This chain's CDR3 is CASSLMGGGLGNEQFF. The DNA for the CDR3 is TGTGCCAGCAGCCTGATGGGGGGGGGGCTGGGGAATGAGCAGTTCTTC.